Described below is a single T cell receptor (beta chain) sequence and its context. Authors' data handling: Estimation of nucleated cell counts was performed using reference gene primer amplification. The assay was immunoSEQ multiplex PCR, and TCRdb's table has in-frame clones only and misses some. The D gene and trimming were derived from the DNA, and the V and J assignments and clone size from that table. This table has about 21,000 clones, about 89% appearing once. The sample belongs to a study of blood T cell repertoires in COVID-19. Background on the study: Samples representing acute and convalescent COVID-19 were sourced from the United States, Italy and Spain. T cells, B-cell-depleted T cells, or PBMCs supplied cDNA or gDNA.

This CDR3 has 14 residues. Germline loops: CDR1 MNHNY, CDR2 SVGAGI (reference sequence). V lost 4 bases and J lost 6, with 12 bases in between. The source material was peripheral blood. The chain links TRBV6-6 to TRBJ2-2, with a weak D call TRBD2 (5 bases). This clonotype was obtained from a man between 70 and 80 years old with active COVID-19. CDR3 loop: CASSLLGSPGELFF. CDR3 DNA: TGTGCCAGCAGTTTACTTGGGAGTCCCGGGGAGCTGTTTTTT.